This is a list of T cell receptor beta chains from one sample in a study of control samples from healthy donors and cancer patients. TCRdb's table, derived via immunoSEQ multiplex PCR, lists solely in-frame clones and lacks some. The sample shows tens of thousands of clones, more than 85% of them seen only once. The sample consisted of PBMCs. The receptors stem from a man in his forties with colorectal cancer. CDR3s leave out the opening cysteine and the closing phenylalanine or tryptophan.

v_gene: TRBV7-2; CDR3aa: ASSLDRGEEAF
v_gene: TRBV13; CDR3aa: ASSLYRQGGEAF
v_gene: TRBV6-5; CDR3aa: ASSFDVSSGNTIY
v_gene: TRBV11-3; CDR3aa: ASSLEGGTEAF
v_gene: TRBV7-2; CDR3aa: ASSLILLAGGDSNYGYT
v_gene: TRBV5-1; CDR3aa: ASSYQENTEAF
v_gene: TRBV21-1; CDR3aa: ASGGSRNYGYT
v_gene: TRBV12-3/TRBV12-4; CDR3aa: ASSTDGVHEQF
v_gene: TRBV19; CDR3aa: ASSDRGPWETQY
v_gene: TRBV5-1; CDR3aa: ASSFSDLTDTQY
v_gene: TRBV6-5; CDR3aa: ASSYDRGNSPLH
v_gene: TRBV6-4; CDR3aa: ASSPGLPYNSPLH
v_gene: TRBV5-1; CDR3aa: ASSLNWGNEQF
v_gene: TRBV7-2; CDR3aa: ASSLLPDRGGDGYT
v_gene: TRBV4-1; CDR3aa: ASSQALRGLQH
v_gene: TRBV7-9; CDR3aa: ASSPLPGTGEQY
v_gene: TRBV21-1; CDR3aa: ASSKGGPKAHYGYT
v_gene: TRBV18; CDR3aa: ASSPGQGGTDTQY
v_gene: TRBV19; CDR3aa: ASSSGRVGNTEAF
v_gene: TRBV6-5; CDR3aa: ASSWGNGGEQY
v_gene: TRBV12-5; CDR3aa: ASAYQLTSGVITQY
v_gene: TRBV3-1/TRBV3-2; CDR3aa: ASSQGFQDRGQY
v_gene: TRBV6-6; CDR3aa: ASRLGTGLAETQY